This T cell receptor (beta chain) comes out of a study of Graves' ophthalmopathy and Graves' hyperthyroidism. The germline gives CDR1 SQVTM, CDR2 ANQGSEA. The CDR3 loop spans 14 amino acids. J gave up 4 bases and V 7 bases, and 11 bases lay outside the gene matches. Whole-study findings and limits: The 13-signature model separated ophthalmopathy from stable hyperthyroidism at approximately 89% sensitivity and roughly 83% specificity. Blood contained most expanded thyroid clonotypes exceeding 0.001 frequency.

The PBMCs had their origin in 8.5 to 10 ml of fresh peripheral blood. RNA transcripts were the source from which TCR beta CDR3 regions were amplified. An initial RT-PCR round employing HTBI primers preceded a second-round multiplex PCR. TCRdb recomputed calls from the multiplex PCR reads with MiXCR, one row per CDR3 protein. The sample records approximately 700,000 distinct CDR3 sequences, about 40% being singletons. On this clonotype itself: The target antigen is unknown.

Material for sequencing was peripheral blood. This sequence was found in an adult man with Graves' ophthalmopathy. The rearrangement uses TRBV29-1 and TRBJ1-1; 8 nucleotides line up with TRBD1. CDR3 sequence reads: CSARDRTSVTEAFF. The CDR3 nucleotides are TGCAGCGCTAGGGACAGGACGTCGGTCACTGAAGCTTTCTTT.